This T cell receptor beta chain was sequenced in a study of CXCR3-negative and CXCR3-positive naive CD8 T cells (dated by TCRdb to about 2019). Context from the whole study: About 150 million TRB reads were obtained in total, roughly 1.5 +/- 0.3 million reads per library. Naive subsets from about five donors and memory cells from 3 donors were included in the TRBV-TRBJ cluster analysis. Diversity and physicochemical repertoire analyses were performed on 11 donors pooled from two independent experiments. What the research found in general, with its limitations: Within the same donor, TRBV-TRBJ usage looked similar between naive CXCR3-negative and CXCR3-positive cells, but memory cells had distinct patterns. Compared with CXCR3-negative naive cells, CXCR3-positive naive cells had TRB CDR3s with higher hydrophobicity (lower Kidera factor 4), lower energy, and higher strength and volume indices. Both naive subsets had comparably high repertoire diversity, while memory CD8+ T cells had much lower repertoire diversity. Because surface CD5, which is linked to self-reactivity in mice, was comparable between the naive subsets, TCR interaction strength was also inferred from TRB CDR3 physicochemical properties. Freshly isolated PBMCs were used for most assays because CXCR3 expression partially decreased after cryopreservation.

To note about this clonotype: Its cognate antigen has yet to be identified.

The sample was run on a NextSeq 550. The Human TCR Profiling Kit (MiLaboratory) was used to prepare UMI-labeled 5' RACE TRB cDNA libraries. cDNA synthesis used the entire amount of extracted RNA, and PCR amplification then used the entire amount of cDNA produced. Libraries were prepared in parallel with an identical number of PCR cycles. The source study handled its data this way. About 50,000 +/- 10,000 unique UMI-labeled TRB cDNA molecules per library were extracted with MIGEC and MiXCR, with at least two reads per UMI required. On average, each library contained approximately 40,000 +/- 10,000 functional in-frame TRB CDR3 nucleotide clonotypes without stop codons. After downsampling to 5000 UMI-labeled TRB molecules per sample, diversity metrics such as normalized Shannon-Wiener and Chao1 were calculated in VDJtools. VDJtools computed clonotype-size-weighted physicochemical properties of the central five CDR3 residues: interaction energy, strength, volume and Kidera factor 4. One entry per CDR3 protein sequence results from the TCRdb reprocessing of the reads, with DNA left out. The V and J calls follow TCRdb's processing rather than the paper's. The table of this sample itemizes 43,000 or so distinct CDR3 sequences. About 1.4% of the sample is in the top ten clones.

For every CD8+ T cell subset, a few hundred thousand cells were flow-sorted straight into RLT lysis buffer, and each subset was sorted in triplicate. To exclude memory contaminants, naive CD8+ T cells were stringently defined as CD45RO-CCR7+CD27+CD95-. Standard density gradient centrifugation was used to isolate peripheral blood mononuclear cells from buffy coats. A FACSAria III was used to flow-sort naive CXCR3-negative and CXCR3-positive CD8+ T cells. Total RNA was extracted from sorted cells with an RNeasy Mini Kit. Counted from cysteine to phenylalanine, this CDR3 has 13 amino acids. No DNA sequence is on record. The germline V gene gives CDR1 as SQVTM and CDR2 as ANQGSEA.

The sequence derives from a human donor in good health. Some clones in this sample may be carry-over from other donors' samples. The sample taken for sequencing was naive CXCR3- CD8+ T cells from blood. This sample's cell subset or site label indicates: CD45RO-CCR7+CD27+CD95- naive CD8+ T cells lacking CXCR3 (TNR3-). Recombination linked TRBV29-1 to TRBJ2-7. The CDR3 corresponds to CSVELVNSYEQYF.